One sample yielded the 24 T cell receptor beta chains listed below, sequenced in a study of T cell responses to AZD1222 COVID-19 vaccine. The method was immunoSEQ multiplex PCR; TCRdb's version includes in-frame clones alone and lacks a portion of them. This sample has 100,000 to 130,000 clones, with approximately 90% found just once. The sequences come from peripheral blood, collected 28 days after the second AZD1222 dose. These receptor sequences come from an adult who received the AZD1222 COVID-19 vaccine.

The chain uses TRBV7-2 and TRBJ1-5; D gene ambiguous. In germline, CDR1 is SGHTA, CDR2 FQGNSA. The V and J ends lost 1 base and 5 bases respectively, with 9 bases between them. CDR3 length: 14 residues. CDR3 loop: CASSLVGPDQPQHF. The CDR3 DNA follows: TGTGCCAGCAGCTTAGTCGGCCCAGATCAGCCCCAGCATTTT. The full variable domain, with the rest looked up from reference TRBV7-2 and TRBJ1-5, is GAGVSQSPSNKVTEKGKDVELRCDPISGHTALYWYRQSLGQGLEFLIYFQGNSAPDKSGLPSDRFSAERTGGSVSTLTIQRTQQEDSAVYLCASSLVGPDQPQHFGDGTRLSIL.

This chain uses TRBV29-1 with TRBJ1-1; D gene uncertain. The CDR3 has 11 amino acids. Trimming left V 5 bases short and J 4 bases short, with 8 bases between. Germline CDR1 reads SQVTM; CDR2 reads ANQGSEA. CDR3 region: CSVSFFTEAFF. CDR3 bases: TGCAGCGTTAGTTTCTTCACTGAAGCTTTCTTT.

The V call is TRBV28, the J call TRBJ2-3; no clear D. CDR3 length equals 15 residues. Looked up from germline, CDR1 is MDHEN and CDR2 is SYDVKM. Deletions cut 3 bases from V and 3 bases from J, with 13 bases between. CDR3 region: CASSLGSQGTDTQYF. The CDR3 DNA follows: TGTGCCAGCAGTTTGGGCAGCCAAGGGACAGATACGCAGTATTTT.

The genes are TRBV7-3 and TRBJ2-7; 7 bases map to TRBD2. This CDR3 comprises 15 residues. Germline V gene lookup returns CDR1 SGHTA and CDR2 FQGTGA. The V and J ends lost 2 bases and 2 bases, in that order; junction bases with no gene match: 6. As DNA, the CDR3 is TGTGCCAGCAGCTTATATGCGGGGGTTACCTACGAGCAGTACTTC. Protein product: CASSLYAGVTYEQYF.

The CDR3 DNA sequence: TGCAGCGTAGAGACAGGAGACAACTATGGCTACACCTTC. This sequence encodes CSVETGDNYGYTF. This chain connects TRBV29-1 to TRBJ1-2; tentative D call: TRBD1 (6 bases). Trimming took off 6 bases at V and 2 bases at J, with 13 bases between the two ends. CDR1 is SQVTM, CDR2 ANQGSEA, per germline. CDR3 length: 13 amino acids.

The sample holds one count of this clone. The gene calls are TRBV4-1 and TRBJ2-7, with D maybe TRBD2 (6 bases). Trimming pared 1 base from V and 2 bases from J, leaving 9 bases between. Germline V gives CDR1 MGHRA, CDR2 YSYEKL. CDR3 length: 14 residues. The CDR3 DNA follows: TGCGCCAGCAGCCAAGTCGGGAGCGCCTACGAGCAGTACTTC. It encodes CASSQVGSAYEQYF.

This rearrangement joins TRBV5-1 to TRBJ2-5; the D gene is possibly TRBD2 (5 bases). V was shortened by 4 bases and J by 5 bases, with 12 bases between the two germline ends. Germline assignment: CDR1 SGHRS and CDR2 YFSETQ. The CDR3 loop spans 13 amino acids. The CDR3 region is CASSVRGTETQYF. In nucleotides, the CDR3 is TGCGCCAGCAGCGTCCGGGGAACGGAGACCCAGTACTTC.

CDR3 bases: TGTGCCAGCAGCCGGGACAACAATGAGCAGTTCTTC. It encodes CASSRDNNEQFF. The chain couples TRBV7-2 to TRBJ2-1, with D possibly matching TRBD1 (6 bases). There are 12 residues in the CDR3. The ends were cut back, 5 bases at V and 5 bases at J, with 7 bases in the middle. Germline values: CDR1 SGHTA, CDR2 FQGNSA.

The chain joins TRBV5-1 to TRBJ2-1; 8 bases match TRBD2. The CDR3 has 14 amino acids. V dropped 3 bases and J dropped 8; count of bases not matched to a gene: 7. Germline V gene sequence: CDR1 SGHRS, CDR2 YFSETQ. The CDR3 here is CASSSAGAVYEQFF. In nucleotides, the CDR3 is TGCGCCAGCAGCTCAGCGGGAGCTGTCTATGAGCAGTTCTTC.

The V call is TRBV20-1, the J call TRBJ2-1; D is unresolved. The CDR3 contains 10 residues. The germline V and J ends were trimmed by 5 bases and 5 bases, with 4 bases remaining between them. Germline-derived CDR1 and CDR2 are DFQATT and SNEGSKA (reference sequence). The CDR3 spells CSAPNNEQFF. Written as DNA, the CDR3 is TGCAGTGCTCCAAACAATGAGCAGTTCTTC.

The chain has TRBV6-5 and TRBJ2-2; D might be TRBD1 or TRBD2, each matching 5 bases. Per germline, CDR1 MNHEY and CDR2 SVGAGI. CDR3 length: 14 amino acids. The ends were cut back, 7 bases at V and 0 bases at J, with 9 bases in the middle. The CDR3 is CASTGHPNTGELFF. Here the CDR3 DNA reads TGTGCCAGCACGGGGCACCCGAACACCGGGGAGCTGTTTTTT.

The rearrangement joins TRBV6-4 to TRBJ2-3; D perhaps matches TRBD1 (5 bases). The germline V gene encodes CDR1 MRHNA and CDR2 SNTAGT. CDR3 length equals 14 residues. Trimming took 4 bases from V and 0 from J, leaving 8 bases between them. The CDR3 sequence is CASSAQGSTDTQYF. The CDR3 DNA reads as TGTGCCAGCAGTGCCCAGGGCAGCACAGATACGCAGTATTTT.

In this sample, this clone turned up once. This chain links TRBV28 with TRBJ2-1; D may match TRBD1 or TRBD2 (6 bases each). Trimming took 3 bases from V and 8 from J, leaving 14 bases between them. This CDR3 is 14 amino acids long. CDR1 and CDR2 from the germline V gene are MDHEN and SYDVKM. In nucleotides, the CDR3 is TGTGCCAGCAGTTTTGGGGGGCGACAGGATGAGCAGTTCTTC. Translated, it gives CASSFGGRQDEQFF.

The V call is TRBV5-4, the J call TRBJ2-5; tentatively, D is TRBD1 (6 bases). CDR1 and CDR2 from the germline V gene are SGHNT and YYREEE (reference sequence). The CDR3 covers 15 residues. The ends were cut back, 0 bases at V and 3 bases at J, with 12 bases in the middle. Here the CDR3 DNA reads TGTGCCAGCAGCTTGGGGGGGCTAGTAAAAGAGACCCAGTACTTC. The encoded protein is CASSLGGLVKETQYF. The whole variable domain, remainder taken from reference TRBV5-4 and TRBJ2-5, is ETGVTQSPTHLIKTRGQQVTLRCSSQSGHNTVSWYQQALGQGPQFIFQYYREEENGRGNFPPRFSGLQFPNYSSELNVNALELDDSALYLCASSLGGLVKETQYFGPGTRLLVL.

The chain joins TRBV30 to TRBJ2-3; D remains ambiguous. V shed 5 bases and J shed 4 bases, with 10 bases lying between them. CDR3 size: 12 residues. Per germline, CDR1 GTSNPN and CDR2 SVGIG (reference sequence). CDR3 region: CAWFRAADTQYF. The CDR3 nucleotides read TGTGCCTGGTTTCGGGCGGCAGATACGCAGTATTTT. Full variable domain (rest looked up from reference TRBV30 and TRBJ2-3): SQTIHQWPATLVQPVGSPLSLECTVEGTSNPNLYWYRQAAGRGLQLLFYSVGIGQISSEVPQNLSASRPQDRQFILSSKKLLLSDSGFYLCAWFRAADTQYFGPGTRLTVL.

The J gene is TRBJ2-1, the V gene TRBV20-1, with no clear D. CDR1 is DFQATT and CDR2 is SNEGSKA in the germline V gene (reference sequence). The CDR3 sequence is 11 residues long. V was cut by 6 bases and J by 8 bases, with 11 bases left in between. The CDR3 DNA is TGCAGTGCCCTTGACTGGGATGAGCAGTTCTTC. Translating gives CSALDWDEQFF.

This sequence joins TRBV28 and TRBJ2-7; 12 bases match TRBD2. Germline CDR1 MDHEN, CDR2 SYDVKM. The CDR3 has 15 amino acids. V was pared by 6 bases and J by 4 bases, with 7 bases of the junction left unmatched. CDR3 sequence reads: CASSTRLAGVYEQYF. CDR3 DNA sequence: TGTGCCAGCAGCACGCGACTAGCGGGAGTGTACGAGCAGTACTTC.

V gene TRBV2 combines with J gene TRBJ1-4, with D tentatively TRBD1 (5 bases). V lost 1 base to trimming and J lost 7 bases, with 13 bases between them. The CDR3 spans 15 residues. Germline V gene sequence: CDR1 SNHLY, CDR2 FYNNEI. CDR3 in amino acids: CASSEEAGLGEKLFF. The CDR3 bases are TGTGCCAGCAGTGAAGAGGCAGGGTTAGGTGAAAAACTGTTTTTT.

J is TRBJ1-6 and V is TRBV6-6; D gene ambiguous. This CDR3 spans 12 amino acids. Trimming took off 8 bases at V and 8 bases at J, with 10 bases between the two ends. From germline, CDR1 is MNHNY and CDR2 SVGAGI (reference sequence). CDR3 sequence reads: CASVKQDSPLHF. The CDR3 DNA follows: TGTGCCAGCGTGAAGCAAGATTCACCCCTCCACTTT.

The V gene is TRBV6-1, the J gene TRBJ2-3; TRBD1 matches 11 bases. The CDR3 contains 16 residues. Germline trimming cut 4 bases from V and 4 bases from J; bases unmatched to any gene: 7. Germline loops: CDR1 MNHNS, CDR2 SASEGT. CDR3 in DNA: TGTGCCAGCAGTGTAACCCCGGGACAGGGGGCAGATACGCAGTATTTT. Translated: CASSVTPGQGADTQYF.

This chain links TRBV5-1 with TRBJ1-4, with a tentative D call TRBD1 (5 bases). Per the germline V gene, CDR1 is SGHRS and CDR2 is YFSETQ. Trimming stripped 0 bases from V and 0 bases from J, with 12 bases between. The CDR3 is 17 residues long. The CDR3 region is CASSLALGPSTNEKLFF. The DNA of the CDR3 is TGCGCCAGCAGCTTGGCTCTGGGGCCCTCAACTAATGAAAAACTGTTTTTT.

J is TRBJ1-1 and V is TRBV6-1; the match to TRBD1 covers 7 bases. This CDR3 comprises 16 residues. After removal of 2 bases from V and 5 bases from J, the junction contained 11 bases not matched to a gene. The germline V gene has CDR1 MNHNS and CDR2 SASEGT. The CDR3 spells CASSEFSRTGLTEAFF. The CDR3 region has the DNA TGTGCCAGCAGTGAATTCTCAAGGACAGGACTTACTGAAGCTTTCTTT.

The CDR3 DNA is TGCGCCAGCAGCCAAGATCACGGGGGGCCTGGAAACACCATATATTTT. Translating it yields CASSQDHGGPGNTIYF. The V call is TRBV4-1, the J call TRBJ1-3; possible D gene TRBD1, 6 bases. Germline V lookup: CDR1 MGHRA, CDR2 YSYEKL. The CDR3 extends over 16 amino acids. Trimming took off 0 bases at V and 2 bases at J, with 11 bases between the two ends.

The V call is TRBV28, the J call TRBJ2-1; 16 bases are a match to TRBD2. V dropped 2 bases and J dropped 8; count of bases not matched to a gene: 6. The CDR3 consists of 17 residues. Per the germline V gene, CDR1 is MDHEN and CDR2 is SYDVKM. The CDR3 here is CASSLLSGLAGGYEQFF. DNA of the CDR3: TGTGCCAGCAGTTTACTTTCGGGACTAGCGGGAGGGTATGAGCAGTTCTTC.